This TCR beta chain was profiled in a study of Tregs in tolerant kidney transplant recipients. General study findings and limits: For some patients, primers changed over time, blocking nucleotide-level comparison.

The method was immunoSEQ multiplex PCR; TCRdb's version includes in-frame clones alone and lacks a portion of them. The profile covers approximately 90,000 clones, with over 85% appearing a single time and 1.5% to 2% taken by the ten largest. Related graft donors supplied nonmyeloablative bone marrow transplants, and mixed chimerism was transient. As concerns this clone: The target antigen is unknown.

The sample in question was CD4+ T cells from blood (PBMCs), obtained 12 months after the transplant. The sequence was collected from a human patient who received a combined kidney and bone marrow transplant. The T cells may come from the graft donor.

CDR3 protein: CASSLARMGLMNTEAFF. In DNA form, the CDR3 reads TGTGCCAGCAGCTTAGCGAGGATGGGGCTCATGAACACTGAAGCTTTCTTT. The chain carries TRBV7-2 and TRBJ1-1; TRBD1 might be the D (5 bases). The germline V gene has CDR1 SGHTA and CDR2 FQGNSA. Trimming shortened V by 0 bases and J by 0 bases, and 14 bases separated the two germline ends. The CDR3 totals 17 residues.